Sequencing of this TCR beta chain was carried out in a study of T cell responses to AZD1222 COVID-19 vaccine. Germline lookup yields CDR1 MNHEY and CDR2 SMNVEV (reference sequence). V dropped 6 bases and J dropped 0; count of bases not matched to a gene: 15. There are 19 residues in the CDR3. Comment on this clone: Its specificity is unknown.

Repertoires were generated with immunoSEQ multiplex PCR, while TCRdb's copy carries only in-frame clones and drops some. The data show 130,000 to 150,000 clones, around nine tenths seen once. Findings and caveats of the study: Spike-specific TCR breadth and depth rose after two AZD1222 doses.

The clonotype comes from an adult in good health. V is TRBV27 and J is TRBJ2-7; 12 bases are shared with TRBD2. Sequences were derived from peripheral blood, sampled on day 0 of AZD1222 vaccination. The CDR3 loop reads CASSPLSPLAGGYSYEQYF. In DNA form, the CDR3 reads TGTGCCAGCAGCCCATTATCCCCTCTAGCGGGAGGGTACTCCTACGAGCAGTACTTC.